These 31 T cell receptor beta chains share one sample of origin, sequenced in a study of cytomegalovirus exposure and HLA in healthy donors. In the PCR, 60 Vbeta and 13 Jbeta primers were used. Assay: immunoSEQ multiplex PCR; the TCRdb copy retains only in-frame clones and omits some. The sample lists roughly 130,000 clones; 84% were seen once. The sequenced sample was PBMCs. These receptors all stem from a woman between 18 and 29 years old in good health and CMV-seropositive.

This clone has only one observation. The chain recombines TRBV23-1 with TRBJ2-2; weak D call: TRBD1 (6 bases). TRBV23-1 is reported as an ORF; its role is uncertain. Trimming stripped 4 bases from V and 3 bases from J, with 15 bases between. This CDR3 contains 16 residues. The CDR3 loop is CASSLPGPGDTGELFF. The CDR3 region has the DNA TGCGCCAGCAGTCTGCCGGGTCCAGGGGACACCGGGGAGCTGTTTTTT.

This clone showed up just a few times. This sequence joins TRBV10-3 and TRBJ1-5; 7 bases fit TRBD1. The CDR3 extends over 13 amino acids. Germline V gene sequence: CDR1 ENHRY, CDR2 SYGVKD. The ends lost 6 bases at V and 7 bases at J; junction bases unmatched: 6. Here the CDR3 reads CAIRETGDQPQHF. The CDR3 nucleotides read TGTGCCATCAGGGAAACAGGGGACCAGCCCCAGCATTTT.

The chain uses TRBV19 and TRBJ2-1; 11 bases agree with TRBD1. The CDR3 is 15 amino acids. The germline CDR1 and CDR2 sequences are LNHDA and SQIVND (reference sequence). Germline trimming cut 3 bases from V and 6 bases from J; bases unmatched to any gene: 4. CDR3 sequence reads: CASSIYGTGGNEQFF. CDR3 in DNA: TGTGCCAGTAGTATTTACGGGACAGGGGGCAATGAGCAGTTCTTC.

The chain couples TRBV5-5 to TRBJ2-5; 7 bases match TRBD2. Trimming removed 0 bases from V and 7 bases from J; junction bases left unmatched: 9. The CDR3 totals 15 residues. Germline V gene data show CDR1 as SGHKS and CDR2 as YYEKEE (reference sequence). CDR3 DNA sequence: TGTGCCAGCAGCTTGGGCACGGGGGGAAGGGGGACCCAGTACTTC. Its translation: CASSLGTGGRGTQYF.

V usage is TRBV2 and J usage is TRBJ2-5; 7 bases map to TRBD2. The better agreement between TRBJ2-7 and the DNA end casts doubt on the J call. In germline, CDR1 is SNHLY, CDR2 FYNNEI. CDR3 length equals 14 residues. Here the CDR3 reads CASTPRGGDYEQYF. The CDR3 region has the DNA TGTGCCAGCACGCCCCGCGGGGGAGATTACGAGCAGTACTTC.

This clone was counted between two and nine times. In nucleotides, the CDR3 is TGTGCCAGCAGCGATGAGGCAGATACGCAGTATTTT. This gives the protein CASSDEADTQYF. The chain uses TRBV5-4 and TRBJ2-3; no clear D gene. This CDR3 is built from 12 residues. Trimming cost V 4 bases and J 4 bases, with 7 bases left between them. In germline, CDR1 is SGHNT, CDR2 YYREEE (reference sequence).

The J gene is TRBJ2-3, the V gene TRBV6-5; D perhaps matches TRBD2 (6 bases). This CDR3 is built from 15 residues. From germline, CDR1 is MNHEY and CDR2 SVGAGI. Trimming stripped 3 bases from V and 4 bases from J, with 14 bases between. The chain's CDR3 is CASSYGTGRSDTQYF. Written as DNA, the CDR3 is TGTGCCAGCAGTTATGGGACGGGGAGGTCAGATACGCAGTATTTT.

This rearrangement joins TRBV10-1 to TRBJ1-1; tentative D call: TRBD1 (6 bases). Trimming removed 10 bases from V and 6 bases from J, with 18 bases in between. The CDR3 sequence is 13 residues long. CDR1 and CDR2 from the germline V gene are WNHNN and SYGVQD (reference sequence). The CDR3 region is CANIVQGGAEAFF. As DNA, the CDR3 is TGCGCCAACATCGTACAGGGAGGGGCTGAAGCTTTCTTT.

This clone was seen a single time. V gene TRBV10-1 combines with J gene TRBJ1-2, with D hard to call. CDR3 length: 13 residues. Trimming cost V 4 bases and J 1 base, with 7 bases left between them. Germline V gives CDR1 WNHNN, CDR2 SYGVQD (reference sequence). The chain's CDR3 is CASSVGVNYGYTF. CDR3 coding DNA: TGCGCCAGCAGTGTGGGAGTTAACTATGGCTACACCTTC.

This chain uses TRBV11-3 with TRBJ2-5; D unclear. V gave up 4 bases and J gave up 5 bases, with 8 bases separating them. The CDR3 has 12 amino acids. CDR1 and CDR2 from the germline V gene are SGHNT and YENEEA. The CDR3 DNA reads as TGTGCCAGCAGCTCGAACGGGGAGACCCAGTACTTC. Translation gives CASSSNGETQYF.

CDR3 in DNA: TGCGCCAGCAGCGACGGGGGGCGGGGCCCCAGCTCCTACAATGAGCAGTTCTTC. Translating it yields CASSDGGRGPSSYNEQFF. This sequence joins TRBV10-2 and TRBJ2-1; maybe TRBD2 (7 bases). The CDR3 loop spans 18 amino acids. The ends were cut back, 6 bases at V and 0 bases at J, with 21 bases in the middle. Germline lookup yields CDR1 WSHSY and CDR2 SAAADI.

The gene calls are TRBV28 and TRBJ2-7; possible D gene TRBD1, 6 bases. V gave up 2 bases and J gave up 2 bases, with 10 bases separating them. The CDR3 extends over 14 amino acids. Germline loops: CDR1 MDHEN, CDR2 SYDVKM. DNA of the CDR3: TGTGCCAGCAGTTTAGAGGGACAAGCCTACGAGCAGTACTTC. Translated: CASSLEGQAYEQYF.

This clone showed up just a few times. This rearrangement joins TRBV5-5 to TRBJ2-1; unclear D gene. V dropped 5 bases and J dropped 3 bases, with 18 bases sitting between them. The CDR3 loop spans 16 amino acids. Germline CDR1 reads SGHKS; CDR2 reads YYEKEE (reference sequence). Here the CDR3 DNA reads TGTGCCAGCAGGTTTCTACCCTCTTTAGACTACAATGAGCAGTTCTTC. It codes for CASRFLPSLDYNEQFF.

The V and J genes are TRBV19 and TRBJ1-1, with D uncertain. Between the trimmed V and J ends, which lost 8 bases and 0 bases, there was a span of 13 bases. CDR3 length equals 14 residues. CDR1 and CDR2 from the germline V gene are LNHDA and SQIVND (reference sequence). CDR3 amino acids: CASRTRELNTEAFF. The CDR3 DNA reads as TGTGCCAGTCGAACGAGGGAGTTGAACACTGAAGCTTTCTTT.

The chain uses TRBV2 and TRBJ1-5; the match to TRBD1 covers 9 bases. CDR3 length: 13 residues. The germline CDR1 and CDR2 sequences are SNHLY and FYNNEI. The V segment lost 4 bases and the J segment 7 bases; nucleotides outside the gene matches: 2. CDR3 loop: CASSADRGQPQHF. DNA for the CDR3: TGTGCCAGCAGTGCGGACAGGGGACAGCCCCAGCATTTT.

J is TRBJ2-1 and V is TRBV30; 7 bases are shared with TRBD1. The CDR3 runs 12 residues. V shed 5 bases and J 6 bases; nucleotides not matched to a gene: 4. Germline V gene lookup returns CDR1 GTSNPN and CDR2 SVGIG (reference sequence). CDR3 bases: TGTGCCTGGGACCGGGACAGCAATGAGCAGTTCTTC. This sequence encodes CAWDRDSNEQFF. The full variable domain, completed using reference TRBV30 and TRBJ2-1, is SQTIHQWPATLVQPVGSPLSLECTVEGTSNPNLYWYRQAAGRGLQLLFYSVGIGQISSEVPQNLSASRPQDRQFILSSKKLLLSDSGFYLCAWDRDSNEQFFGPGTRLTVL.

The chain combines TRBV5-1 with TRBJ1-1; D remains unclear. The CDR3 has 15 amino acids. V lost 5 bases, J lost 0 bases, and 14 bases lay in between. CDR1 is SGHRS and CDR2 is YFSETQ in the germline V gene. CDR3 sequence reads: CASSAGAELNTEAFF. CDR3 nucleotides: TGCGCCAGCAGTGCCGGTGCGGAGCTGAACACTGAAGCTTTCTTT.

V gene TRBV7-8 combines with J gene TRBJ2-3; 8 positions agree with TRBD2. The trim removed 4 bases at V and 3 bases at J, leaving 6 bases unmatched. The germline gives CDR1 SGHVS, CDR2 FQNEAQ. This CDR3 spans 15 amino acids. This CDR3 is CASSSVAGWTDTQYF. The CDR3 coding sequence is TGTGCCAGCAGCTCCGTAGCGGGGTGGACAGATACGCAGTATTTT.

V and J are TRBV2 and TRBJ2-7; the D is unclear. The CDR3 length is 12 residues. V lost 1 base and J 12 bases, leaving 13 bases between the germline ends. Germline values: CDR1 SNHLY, CDR2 FYNNEI. CDR3 in DNA: TGTGCCAGCAGTGAAGGCCTTGAGCGCCGGTACTTC. Translated, it gives CASSEGLERRYF.

This clone has more than one count but fewer than ten. The J gene is TRBJ2-7, the V gene TRBV5-1; 9 bases match TRBD2. V was pared by 1 base and J by 7 bases, with 15 bases of the junction left unmatched. The CDR3 totals 17 residues. Germline CDR1 SGHRS, CDR2 YFSETQ. The CDR3 protein is CASSLRSSGGLSSEQYF. The CDR3 coding sequence is TGCGCCAGCAGCTTGAGATCGAGCGGGGGGCTATCTTCGGAGCAGTACTTC.

The rearrangement links TRBV10-3 to TRBJ1-1; no reliable D call. The V and J ends lost 5 bases and 5 bases respectively, with 15 bases between them. This CDR3 is built from 14 residues. Germline V lookup: CDR1 ENHRY, CDR2 SYGVKD. The CDR3 sequence: CAISPGTPRTEAFF. As DNA, the CDR3 is TGTGCCATCAGTCCTGGAACGCCGAGGACTGAAGCTTTCTTT.

The chain has TRBV19 and TRBJ1-5; D gene ambiguous. Trimming stripped 5 bases from V and 0 bases from J, with 8 bases between. The V gene's germline CDR1 is LNHDA and CDR2 SQIVND (reference sequence). CDR3 length: 14 amino acids. The CDR3 DNA follows: TGTGCCAGTAGTTTGTACAGTAGCAATCAGCCCCAGCATTTT. It is translated as CASSLYSSNQPQHF.

This clone was counted a single time. The CDR3 loop is CASSPPLGGTEKLFF. For the CDR3, the DNA is TGTGCCAGCAGCCCCCCCCTCGGGGGGACGGAAAAACTGTTTTTT. The chain couples TRBV7-9 to TRBJ1-4; possible D gene TRBD1, 5 bases. The CDR3 length is 15 residues. V was trimmed by 5 bases and J by 8 bases, leaving 18 bases between them. The V gene's germline CDR1 is SEHNR and CDR2 FQNEAQ (reference sequence).

This sequence joins TRBV9 and TRBJ2-1; TRBD2 agrees at 7 bases. Trimming at V came to 4 bases and at J to 0 bases, leaving 4 bases not matched to a gene. This CDR3 is 15 amino acids long. Germline CDR1 is SGDLS and CDR2 is YYNGEE. For the CDR3, the DNA is TGTGCCAGCAGCAAAACGGGGGGCTCCTACAATGAGCAGTTCTTC. As protein: CASSKTGGSYNEQFF.

The genes are TRBV5-4 and TRBJ2-3; a weak D match, TRBD2 (6 bases). The V and J ends lost 3 bases and 7 bases respectively, with 15 bases between them. This CDR3 region has 14 residues. The germline V gene has CDR1 SGHNT and CDR2 YYREEE (reference sequence). The DNA of the CDR3 is TGTGCCAGCAGCTCCGTCTCGCGGGGAAATACGCAGTATTTT. It encodes CASSSVSRGNTQYF.

This chain uses TRBV11-2 with TRBJ1-6, with TRBD1 identical over 8 bases. The CDR3 runs to 15 residues. Germline CDR1 and CDR2: SGHAT and FQNNGV. After removal of 5 bases from V and 6 bases from J, the junction contained 6 bases not matched to a gene. The CDR3 nucleotides read TGTGCCAGCAGCCACGGACAGGGTTCTAATTCACCCCTCCACTTT. Amino acid sequence: CASSHGQGSNSPLHF.

The chain couples TRBV4-1 to TRBJ1-5, with TRBD1 matching over 7 bases. Germline values: CDR1 MGHRA, CDR2 YSYEKL. The J segment lost 7 bases and the V segment lost 3 bases, leaving 6 bases of the junction unmatched. The CDR3 contains 14 residues. The CDR3 here is CASSQPGQKQPQHF. The CDR3 nucleotides are TGCGCCAGCAGCCAGCCGGGACAGAAACAGCCCCAGCATTTT.

The rearrangement uses TRBV9 and TRBJ1-5; 10 bases fit TRBD1. V was pared by 2 bases and J by 6 bases, with 5 bases of the junction left unmatched. This CDR3 contains 15 residues. Germline-derived CDR1 and CDR2 are SGDLS and YYNGEE. CDR3 DNA: TGTGCCAGCAGCGTCGGACAGGGGGAGAGTCAGCCCCAGCATTTT. Translation: CASSVGQGESQPQHF.

CDR3 sequence (DNA): TGTGCCAGCAGCGGACAGGGCGGCAATCAGCCCCAGCATTTT. Translated, it gives CASSGQGGNQPQHF. The chain joins TRBV6-1 to TRBJ1-5, with 8 bases matching TRBD1. The trim removed 6 bases at V and 2 bases at J, leaving 3 bases unmatched. The CDR3 runs 14 residues. CDR1 is MNHNS and CDR2 is SASEGT in the germline V gene.

The genes are TRBV19 and TRBJ1-1, with 7 nucleotides matching TRBD1. Germline V gene sequence: CDR1 LNHDA, CDR2 SQIVND (reference sequence). V lost 5 bases to trimming and J lost 3 bases; unmatched junction nucleotides: 18. The CDR3 totals 18 residues. In DNA form, the CDR3 reads TGTGCCAGTAGTTACAGCACGCATTGGGACAGAGTTGACACTGAAGCTTTCTTT. Translating gives CASSYSTHWDRVDTEAFF. Based on the CDR3 plus reference TRBV19 and TRBJ1-1, the full variable domain is DGGITQSPKYLFRKEGQNVTLSCEQNLNHDAMYWYRQDPGQGLRLIYYSQIVNDFQKGDIAEGYSVSREKKESFPLTVTSAQKNPTAFYLCASSYSTHWDRVDTEAFFGQGTRLTVV.

This chain uses TRBV5-6 with TRBJ1-2; D might be TRBD1 (6 bases). The V gene lost 0 bases and the J gene lost 6 bases, with 21 bases spanning the gap. This CDR3 is 17 amino acids long. Germline CDR1 is SGHDT and CDR2 is YYEEEE. This CDR3 is CASSLGPQGPVQDGYTF. Here the CDR3 DNA reads TGTGCCAGCAGCTTGGGACCCCAGGGGCCGGTTCAAGATGGCTACACCTTC.